The 2 T cell receptor beta chains below come from one sample, sequenced in a study of blood T cell repertoires in COVID-19. The repertoire was sequenced with immunoSEQ multiplex PCR; TCRdb's copy has only in-frame clones and lacks some. The table includes 150,000 to 200,000 clones, about 86% detected once. The sequencing input was peripheral blood. The source is a woman older than 75 with acute or convalescent COVID-19.

This clone was recorded a few times. The chain uses TRBV19 and TRBJ2-3; 7 nucleotides align to TRBD1. The CDR3 is made up of 15 amino acids. V trimming: 5 bases; J trimming: 0 bases; junction bases outside the gene matches: 5. Germline V lookup: CDR1 LNHDA, CDR2 SQIVND (reference sequence). The CDR3 here is CASSVTGYSTDTQYF. In DNA form, the CDR3 reads TGTGCCAGTAGTGTGACAGGGTACAGCACAGATACGCAGTATTTT.

This chain links TRBV29-1 with TRBJ2-7; a possible D gene is TRBD1 (7 bases). This CDR3 is built from 12 residues. Germline V gene lookup returns CDR1 SQVTM and CDR2 ANQGSEA. Trimming took 7 bases from V and 4 from J, leaving 14 bases between them. The CDR3 protein is CSGGDSQYEQYF. CDR3 DNA: TGCAGCGGCGGGGACAGCCAGTACGAGCAGTACTTC.